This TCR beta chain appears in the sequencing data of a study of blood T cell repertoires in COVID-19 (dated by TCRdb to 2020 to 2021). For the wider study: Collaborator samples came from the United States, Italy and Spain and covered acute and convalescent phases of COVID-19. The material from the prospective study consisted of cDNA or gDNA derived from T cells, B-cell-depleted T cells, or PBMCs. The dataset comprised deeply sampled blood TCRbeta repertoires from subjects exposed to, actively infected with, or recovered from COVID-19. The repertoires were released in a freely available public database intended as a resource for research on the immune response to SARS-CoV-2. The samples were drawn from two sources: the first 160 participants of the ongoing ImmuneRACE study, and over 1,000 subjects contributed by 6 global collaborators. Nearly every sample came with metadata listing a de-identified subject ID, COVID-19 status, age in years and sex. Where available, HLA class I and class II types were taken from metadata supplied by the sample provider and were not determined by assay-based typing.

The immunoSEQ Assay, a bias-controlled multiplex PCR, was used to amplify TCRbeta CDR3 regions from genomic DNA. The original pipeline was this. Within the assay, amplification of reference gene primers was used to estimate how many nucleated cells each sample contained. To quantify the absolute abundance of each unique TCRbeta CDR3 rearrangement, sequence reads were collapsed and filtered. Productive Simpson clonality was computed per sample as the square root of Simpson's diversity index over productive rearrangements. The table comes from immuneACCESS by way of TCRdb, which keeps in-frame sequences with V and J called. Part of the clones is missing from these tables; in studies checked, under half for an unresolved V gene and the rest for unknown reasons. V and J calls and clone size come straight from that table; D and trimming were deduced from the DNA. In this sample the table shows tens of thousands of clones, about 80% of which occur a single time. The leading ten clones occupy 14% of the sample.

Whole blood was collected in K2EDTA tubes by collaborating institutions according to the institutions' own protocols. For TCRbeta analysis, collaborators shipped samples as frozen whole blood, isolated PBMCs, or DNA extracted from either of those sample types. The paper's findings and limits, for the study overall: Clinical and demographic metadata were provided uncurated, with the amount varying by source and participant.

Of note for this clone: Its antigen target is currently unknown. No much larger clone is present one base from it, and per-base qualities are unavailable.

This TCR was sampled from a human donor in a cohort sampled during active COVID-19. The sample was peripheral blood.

The CDR3 region: CASSLEEEGLYNEQFF. The sequenced DNA: TGTGCCAGCAGCTTAGAAGAAGAGGGCTTATACAATGAGCAGTTCTTC. The chain is encoded by TRBV11-2 joined to TRBJ2-1; TRBD2 is a weak D gene call, 5 bases matching. V loses 0 bases of germline sequence and J loses 4 bases, and the interval between the two ends is 13 bases. From a lookup of the germline V gene, CDR1 and CDR2 are SGHAT and FQNNGV. The CDR3, cysteine through phenylalanine, is 16 amino acids long. The sequence is cut down to CDR3 DNA, 48 bases in frame from base 1.